This TCR beta chain originates from a study of T cells in Graves' hyperthyroidism and ophthalmopathy. Amplified regions were TCR beta CDR3 sequences from RNA transcripts. Primed by the HTBI set, a first-round RT-PCR was run on the TCR CDR3. TCRdb itself ran the multiplex PCR reads through MiXCR, one entry per CDR3 protein. The table has approximately 400,000 distinct CDR3 sequences, 15% to 18% seen once. This clonotype was counted at least ten times. Germline-derived CDR1 and CDR2 are SGHRS and YFSETQ. This CDR3 comprises 13 residues. Trimming stripped 0 bases from V and 7 bases from J, with 11 bases between.

This sequence was found in a woman between 18 and 30 years old with Graves' hyperthyroidism. The genes are TRBV5-1 and TRBJ2-7; possibly TRBD1 for D (5 bases). The sample was blood. This chain's CDR3 is CASSLGGLLEQYF. The DNA of the CDR3 is TGCGCCAGCAGCTTGGGGGGCCTTCTTGAGCAGTACTTC.